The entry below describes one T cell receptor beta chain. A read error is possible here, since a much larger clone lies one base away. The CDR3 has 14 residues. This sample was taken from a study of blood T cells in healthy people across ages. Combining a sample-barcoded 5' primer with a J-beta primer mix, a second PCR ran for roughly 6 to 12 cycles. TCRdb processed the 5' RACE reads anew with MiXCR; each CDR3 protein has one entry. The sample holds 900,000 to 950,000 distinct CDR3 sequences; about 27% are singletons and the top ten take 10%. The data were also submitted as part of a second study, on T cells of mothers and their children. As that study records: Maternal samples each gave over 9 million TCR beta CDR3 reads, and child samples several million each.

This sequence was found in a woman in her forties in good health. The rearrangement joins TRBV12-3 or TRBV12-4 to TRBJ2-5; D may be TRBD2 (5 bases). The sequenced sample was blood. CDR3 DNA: TGTGCCAGCAATCTGGAAGGACTTCAAGAGAACCAGTACTTC. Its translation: CASNLEGLQENQYF.